This is a list of T cell receptor beta chains from one sample in a study of CD8 T cells in ankylosing spondylitis. TCRdb reanalysed the 5' RACE reads using MiXCR and keeps one entry per CDR3 protein. The sample has roughly 30,000 distinct CDR3 sequences, 5.3% seen once. Sequences were obtained from blood, either unsorted or a sorted T cell fraction (not recorded which). The receptors here all came from a female donor with ankylosing spondylitis or in good health (not recorded which). Both conserved end residues are part of each CDR3. Fields, in order: clone size, D gene, V gene, J gene, CDR3 protein, CDR3 DNA. A D gene is named only where the DNA matches it firmly. The size entry is marked missing in some rows and otherwise reads once, few, many or a size class.

medium-sized,-,TRBV9,TRBJ1-1,CASSVVEGENTEAFF,TGTGCCAGCAGCGTAGTAGAAGGGGAGAACACTGAAGCTTTCTTT
many,-,TRBV9,TRBJ1-3,CASSVDPKVDTIYF,TGTGCCAGCAGCGTGGACCCTAAGGTAGACACCATATATTTT
medium-sized,-,TRBV9,TRBJ1-2,CASSVFGYGYTF,TGTGCCAGCAGCGTATTCGGCTATGGCTACACCTTC
many,TRBD1,TRBV9,TRBJ1-2,CASSPHLDRAGGYTF,TGTGCCAGCAGCCCGCACCTTGACAGGGCCGGGGGCTACACCTTC
-,-,TRBV9,TRBJ1-4,CASSVRPGSYGEKLFF,TGTGCCAGCAGCGTAAGGCCCGGGTCTTACGGTGAAAAACTGTTTTTT
many,-,TRBV9,TRBJ1-1,CASSVRQKNTEAFF,TGTGCCAGCAGCGTACGACAGAAGAACACTGAAGCTTTCTTT
few,TRBD2,TRBV9,TRBJ2-3,CASSVDSGGGTDTQYF,TGTGCCAGCAGCGTAGATAGCGGGGGAGGCACAGATACGCAGTATTTT
medium-sized,TRBD2,TRBV9,TRBJ2-2,CASRKGLAGNTGELFF,TGTGCCAGCAGGAAGGGGCTAGCGGGGAACACCGGGGAGCTGTTTTTT
many,-,TRBV9,TRBJ2-7,CASSVEVGSSYEQYF,TGTGCCAGCAGCGTAGAGGTGGGGAGCTCCTACGAGCAGTACTTC
many,TRBD2,TRBV9,TRBJ2-3,CASRPSGVDTQYF,TGTGCCAGCAGGCCTAGCGGGGTAGATACGCAGTATTTT
many,-,TRBV9,TRBJ2-5,CASSAAVGETQYF,TGTGCCAGCAGCGCAGCCGTGGGGGAGACCCAGTACTTC
many,TRBD1,TRBV9,TRBJ2-2,CASSVTGGSGELFF,TGTGCCAGCAGCGTTACAGGGGGCTCCGGGGAGCTGTTTTTT
-,-,TRBV9,TRBJ2-3,CASSVGGMVGTDTQYF,TGTGCCAGCAGCGTAGGCGGGATGGTTGGCACAGATACGCAGTATTTT
medium-sized,-,TRBV9,TRBJ2-7,CASSVDPLREQYF,TGTGCCAGCAGCGTAGACCCTCTCCGGGAGCAGTACTTC
few,TRBD2,TRBV9,TRBJ2-7,CASSVASGVYYEQYF,TGTGCCAGCAGCGTGGCTAGCGGGGTATACTACGAGCAGTACTTC
medium-sized,TRBD2,TRBV9,TRBJ2-3,CASSVIPGGAIDTQYF,TGTGCCAGCAGCGTTATTCCCGGGGGGGCCATAGATACGCAGTATTTT
-,-,TRBV9,TRBJ2-2,CASSDRLSNTGELFF,TGTGCCAGCAGCGACCGACTATCGAACACCGGGGAGCTGTTTTTT
medium-sized,-,TRBV9,TRBJ1-5,CASSVAGTSNQPQHF,TGTGCCAGCAGCGTAGCCGGGACTAGCAATCAGCCCCAGCATTTT
many,-,TRBV9,TRBJ2-2,CASTPGGPGELFF,TGTGCCAGCACCCCTGGGGGGCCCGGGGAGCTGTTTTTT
few,-,TRBV9,TRBJ2-1,CASSGAAGEQFF,TGTGCCAGCAGCGGAGCGGCCGGGGAGCAGTTCTTC
few,TRBD2,TRBV9,TRBJ2-1,CASSRTSGASSYNEQFF,TGTGCCAGCAGCCGGACTAGCGGGGCGAGCTCCTACAATGAGCAGTTCTTC
many,-,TRBV9,TRBJ2-2,CASSVTDSLTGELFF,TGTGCCAGCAGCGTGACGGACAGCTTAACCGGGGAGCTGTTTTTT
many,-,TRBV9,TRBJ2-7,CASSPKDGYEQYF,TGTGCCAGCAGCCCGAAGGACGGCTACGAGCAGTACTTC
many,TRBD2,TRBV9,TRBJ2-3,CASSVMNWGGTDTQYF,TGTGCCAGCAGCGTGATGAACTGGGGGGGTACAGATACGCAGTATTTT
many,TRBD2,TRBV9,TRBJ2-5,CASSVGSGGLYQETQYF,TGTGCCAGCAGCGTAGGGAGCGGGGGCCTGTACCAAGAGACCCAGTACTTC
-,-,TRBV9,TRBJ2-2,CASSSHQSAANTGELFF,TGTGCCAGCAGCTCTCACCAGAGCGCAGCGAACACCGGGGAGCTGTTTTTT
many,-,TRBV9,TRBJ1-5,CASSVSGSFGQPQHF,TGTGCCAGCAGCGTATCAGGATCGTTTGGTCAGCCCCAGCATTTT